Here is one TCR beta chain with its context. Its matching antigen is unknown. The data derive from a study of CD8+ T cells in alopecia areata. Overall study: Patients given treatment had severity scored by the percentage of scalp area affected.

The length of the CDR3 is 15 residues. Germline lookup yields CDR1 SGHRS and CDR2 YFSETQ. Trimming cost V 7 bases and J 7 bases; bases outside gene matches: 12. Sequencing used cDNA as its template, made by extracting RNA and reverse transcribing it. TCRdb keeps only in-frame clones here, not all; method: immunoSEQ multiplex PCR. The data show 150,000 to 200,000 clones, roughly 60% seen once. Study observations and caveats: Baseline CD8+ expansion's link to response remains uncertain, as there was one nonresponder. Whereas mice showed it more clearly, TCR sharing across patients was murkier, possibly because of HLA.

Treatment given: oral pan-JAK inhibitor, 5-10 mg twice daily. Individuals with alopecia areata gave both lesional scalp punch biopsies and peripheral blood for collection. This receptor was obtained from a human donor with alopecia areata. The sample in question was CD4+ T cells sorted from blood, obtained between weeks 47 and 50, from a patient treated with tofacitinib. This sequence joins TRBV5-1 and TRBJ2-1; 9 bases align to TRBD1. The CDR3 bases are TGCGCCAGCTCTCTCCGGGACAGGGTTTTGAATGAGCAGTTCTTC. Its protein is CASSLRDRVLNEQFF.